The clone carrying this T cell receptor (beta chain) has more than one count but fewer than ten. Its specificity is not known. Clones were sequenced by immunoSEQ multiplex PCR, and TCRdb holds only the in-frame ones, with some missing. The table includes roughly 260,000 clones, nearly 90% detected once. The V gene's germline CDR1 is SGHRS and CDR2 YFSETQ. CDR3 length: 14 residues. Trimming took off 4 bases at V and 4 bases at J, with 11 bases between the two ends. The data originate from a study of cytomegalovirus exposure and HLA in healthy donors. The wider study: The same platform as the approximately 670 first-cohort repertoires was used for the 110 or so validation repertoires, a later analysis reported. Points from the study as a whole: Associated with cytomegalovirus, according to the listing, were around 160 TCR beta chains.

The donors were members of the validation cohort, which comprised 120 subjects and was separate from the first cohort of roughly 700 subjects. The clonotype was recovered from a woman between 18 and 30 years old in good health and CMV-seronegative. Sequenced sample: PBMCs. The genes are TRBV5-1 and TRBJ2-2, with D possibly being TRBD2 (6 bases). The CDR3 DNA reads as TGCGCCAGCAGCGGGACTCCCAGCACCGGGGAGCTGTTTTTT. It is translated as CASSGTPSTGELFF.